The present T cell receptor (beta chain) was sequenced within a study of neoadjuvant anti-PD-1 for oral cavity cancer. TCRdb's table, derived via immunoSEQ multiplex PCR, lists solely in-frame clones and lacks some. Of about 9,300 clones in the sample, around 63% were seen once. The patients had HPV-negative, locally advanced oral cavity squamous cell carcinoma. Germline CDR1 and CDR2: KGHSH and LQKENI. Trimming took off 2 bases at V and 1 base at J, with 5 bases between the two ends. This CDR3 is built from 13 residues. The V and J genes are TRBV18 and TRBJ1-2, with D tentatively TRBD1 (5 bases). The source is a person between 35 and 79 years old with oral cavity squamous cell carcinoma. This specimen was tumor tissue, taken before nivolumab (anti-PD-1) treatment. In nucleotides, the CDR3 is TGTGCCAGCTCACCAGACAGTAACTATGGCTACACCTTC. This translates into CASSPDSNYGYTF. Complete variable domain (other parts from reference TRBV18 and TRBJ1-2): NAGVMQNPRHLVRRRGQEARLRCSPMKGHSHVYWYRQLPEEGLKFMVYLQKENIIDESGMPKERFSAEFPKEGPSILRIQQVVRGDSAAYFCASSPDSNYGYTFGSGTRLTVV.